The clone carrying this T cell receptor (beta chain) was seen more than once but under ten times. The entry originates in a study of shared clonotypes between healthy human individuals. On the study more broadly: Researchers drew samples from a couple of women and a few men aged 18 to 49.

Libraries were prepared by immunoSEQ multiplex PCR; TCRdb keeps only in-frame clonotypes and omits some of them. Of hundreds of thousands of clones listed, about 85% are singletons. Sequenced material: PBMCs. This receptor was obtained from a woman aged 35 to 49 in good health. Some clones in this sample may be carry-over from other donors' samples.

CDR3 DNA: TGCGCCAGCAGCACGTCGGGACTAGCGGCCCAAGAGACCCAGTACTTC. Encoded protein: CASSTSGLAAQETQYF. V and J are TRBV5-1 and TRBJ2-5; TRBD2 agrees at 11 bases. Germline V gene sequence: CDR1 SGHRS, CDR2 YFSETQ. The CDR3 consists of 16 residues. Unmatched junction bases numbered 6, after V lost 4 bases and J lost 1 base.